This is a list of T cell receptor beta chains from one sample in a study of blood T cell repertoires in COVID-19. Using immunoSEQ multiplex PCR, the repertoire was profiled, and TCRdb retains in-frame clones only, with some absent. Of 100,000 to 150,000 clones in the sample, 65% to 90% were seen once. The sequenced material came from peripheral blood. These receptors all come from a woman at least 80 years old with acute or convalescent COVID-19. Both conserved end residues are part of each CDR3. A D gene is named only where the DNA matches it firmly. Rows may omit the clone size; those that give it use once, few, many or a size class.

j_call clone_size d_call v_call cdr3_aa cdr3_nt
TRBJ2-1 NA NA TRBV7-2 CASSLGGGANNEQFF TGTGCCAGCAGCTTAGGAGGGGGGGCGAATAATGAGCAGTTCTTC
TRBJ1-5 NA NA TRBV2 CASSERGWGNQPQHF TGTGCCAGCAGTGAAAGGGGATGGGGCAATCAGCCCCAGCATTTT
TRBJ2-5 few NA TRBV19 CASSAPPGRAAPETQYF TGTGCCAGTAGTGCTCCCCCGGGCAGGGCCGCGCCGGAGACCCAGTACTTC
TRBJ1-5 NA NA TRBV7-2 CASSFSSAGNQPQHF TGTGCCAGCAGCTTTAGTAGCGCTGGCAATCAGCCCCAGCATTTT
TRBJ2-7 NA TRBD2 TRBV4-2 CASSPVAGASYEQYF TGTGCCAGCAGCCCTGTAGCGGGGGCGTCCTACGAGCAGTACTTC
TRBJ1-1 NA NA TRBV5-1 CASSLVGGNTEAFF TGCGCCAGCAGCTTGGTGGGGGGTAACACTGAAGCTTTCTTT
TRBJ1-1 NA TRBD1 TRBV29-1 CSVEQGAYRNTEAFF TGCAGCGTTGAACAGGGGGCTTACCGGAACACTGAAGCTTTCTTT
TRBJ2-5 NA TRBD2 TRBV28 CASSSPGTKEMETQYF TGTGCCAGCAGTTCCCCTGGGACTAAGGAAATGGAGACCCAGTACTTC
TRBJ2-5 NA TRBD1 TRBV15 CATSSGEGAPRETQYF TGTGCCACCAGCAGTGGCGAGGGGGCGCCCCGAGAGACCCAGTACTTC
TRBJ1-5 NA TRBD1 TRBV5-1 CASSALGQADQPQHF TGCGCCAGCAGCGCGTTAGGACAGGCAGATCAGCCCCAGCATTTT
TRBJ2-5 NA NA TRBV14 CASSQIGTWETQYF TGTGCCAGCAGCCAGATCGGTACTTGGGAGACCCAGTACTTC
TRBJ2-2 NA NA TRBV6-2/TRBV6-3 CASSYRRTGELFF TGTGCCAGCAGTTACCGCCGGACCGGGGAGCTGTTTTTT
TRBJ1-2 few NA TRBV2 CASSDVRRGGYGYTF TGTGCCAGCAGTGACGTCAGGAGGGGGGGCTATGGCTACACCTTC
TRBJ1-2 NA NA TRBV20-1 CSASSPGRLQRGYTF TGCAGTGCTAGTTCGCCGGGTCGCCTTCAGCGTGGCTACACCTTC
TRBJ2-3 NA TRBD1 TRBV19 CASSADRGRGDTQYF TGTGCCAGTAGTGCGGACAGGGGGCGAGGAGATACGCAGTATTTT
TRBJ1-2 NA TRBD1 TRBV7-9 CASSSSDRELQGYTF TGTGCCAGCAGCTCGAGTGACAGGGAGTTGCAGGGCTACACCTTC
TRBJ2-7 NA NA TRBV10-2 CASTLDHRTVYEQYF TGCGCCAGCACCTTGGACCATAGGACAGTGTACGAGCAGTACTTC
TRBJ1-3 NA NA TRBV7-8 CASSPTGLSGNTIYF TGTGCCAGCAGCCCGACAGGCTTATCTGGAAACACCATATATTTT